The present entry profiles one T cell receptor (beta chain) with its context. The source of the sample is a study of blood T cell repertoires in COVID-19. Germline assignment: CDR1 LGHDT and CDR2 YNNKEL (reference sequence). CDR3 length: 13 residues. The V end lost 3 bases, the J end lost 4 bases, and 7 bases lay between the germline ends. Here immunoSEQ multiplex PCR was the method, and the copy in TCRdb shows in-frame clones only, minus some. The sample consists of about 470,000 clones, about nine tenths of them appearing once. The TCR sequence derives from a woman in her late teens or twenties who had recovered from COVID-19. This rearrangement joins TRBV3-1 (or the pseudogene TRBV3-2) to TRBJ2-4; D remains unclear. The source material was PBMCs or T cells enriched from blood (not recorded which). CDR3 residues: CASSQGSKNIQYF. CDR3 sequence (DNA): TGTGCCAGCAGCCAGGGCTCAAAAAACATTCAGTACTTC.